Shown below are 28 T cell receptor beta chains from a single sample sequenced in a study of blood T cells in healthy people across ages. Using a J-beta primer mix together with a sample-barcoded 5' primer, a second PCR was run for roughly 7 to 11 cycles. In TCRdb, the 5' RACE reads were re-called with MiXCR into one record per CDR3 protein. The sample has roughly 680,000 distinct CDR3 sequences, 45% to 60% seen once. The specimen was blood. The receptors were sampled from an elderly woman in good health.

Ten or more counts support this clonotype. The rearrangement links TRBV29-1 to TRBJ2-1, with 7 bases fitting TRBD1. The CDR3 has 13 residues. V shed 7 bases and J 6 bases; nucleotides not matched to a gene: 9. The germline CDR1 and CDR2 sequences are SQVTM and ANQGSEA. In DNA form, the CDR3 reads TGCAGCGCTTTAGCAGGGGGTCGCAATGAGCAGTTCTTC. Translation gives CSALAGGRNEQFF.

This clonotype was seen many times. The rearrangement links TRBV6-2 or TRBV6-3 to TRBJ2-1, with TRBD1 identical over 9 bases. V gave up 4 bases and J gave up 5 bases; unmatched junction bases: 12. The CDR3 runs to 17 residues. CDR1 and CDR2 (germline): MNHEY, SVGEGT. The CDR3 protein is CASSSYSGDRANNEQFF. CDR3 coding DNA: TGTGCCAGCAGTTCCTACTCAGGGGACAGGGCGAACAATGAGCAGTTCTTC.

The genes are TRBV2 and TRBJ2-5, with no clear D. The J call could be wrong; TRBJ2-7 is a better fit for the DNA end. CDR1 and CDR2 from the germline V gene are SNHLY and FYNNEI. The CDR3 length is 13 residues. CDR3 amino acids: CASSGNGGGEQYF. The CDR3 DNA reads as TGTGCCAGCAGTGGCAACGGTGGTGGCGAGCAGTACTTC.

This clonotype was detected only a few times. The chain carries TRBV20-1 and TRBJ1-4; possible D gene TRBD1, 6 bases. The CDR3 is 14 amino acids. V lost 0 bases and J 7 bases, leaving 12 bases between the germline ends. In germline, CDR1 is DFQATT, CDR2 SNEGSKA (reference sequence). The CDR3 nucleotides are TGCAGTGCTAGAGATACAGGGCGGATTGAAAAACTGTTTTTT. Translating gives CSARDTGRIEKLFF.

This chain connects TRBV12-3 or TRBV12-4 to TRBJ1-2; D ambiguous. The V and J ends lost 5 bases and 0 bases respectively, with 13 bases between them. This CDR3 region has 15 residues. CDR3: CASSLSFPTNYGYTF. In nucleotides, the CDR3 is TGTGCCAGCAGTCTAAGTTTCCCTACTAACTATGGCTACACCTTC.

This chain joins TRBV27 and TRBJ2-7; D is undetermined. The V and J ends lost 2 bases and 7 bases respectively, with 15 bases between them. Germline CDR1 MNHEY, CDR2 SMNVEV (reference sequence). The CDR3 spans 14 residues. CDR3 protein: CASSLRSAYNEQYF. CDR3 DNA: TGTGCCAGCAGTTTAAGGTCTGCTTACAATGAGCAGTACTTC.

The chain recombines TRBV7-2 with TRBJ2-7; 10 bases match TRBD1. The CDR3 has 14 amino acids. Per germline, CDR1 SGHTA and CDR2 FQGNSA. V lost 5 bases, J lost 7 bases, and 8 bases stayed unmatched. The CDR3 sequence: CASSEDRGVWEQYF. In DNA, the CDR3 is TGTGCCAGCAGCGAGGACAGGGGGGTTTGGGAGCAGTACTTC.

This clonotype was seen only a few times. The chain couples TRBV20-1 to TRBJ1-2, with D maybe TRBD1 (6 bases). CDR1 is DFQATT and CDR2 is SNEGSKA in the germline V gene (reference sequence). With 0 bases removed from V and 8 bases from J, the gap between germline ends came to 19 bases. CDR3 length: 15 amino acids. The CDR3 here is CSARDLGHGVEGYTF. The CDR3, as DNA: TGCAGTGCTAGAGATCTGGGACACGGGGTAGAGGGCTACACCTTC.

With regard to this clonotype: One junction end does not reproduce the germline sequence, and a read error may be involved. The J gene is TRBJ1-2, the V gene TRBV10-3; tentatively, D is TRBD1 (5 bases). The germline V gene has CDR1 ENHRY and CDR2 SYGVKD. This CDR3 spans 15 amino acids. The CDR3 DNA is TGTGCCATCAGTGGGAAAGAGACAGCTTACTATTGCTACACCTTC. This sequence encodes CAISGKETAYYCYTF.

In the case of this clonotype: One junction end disagrees with the germline gene, perhaps due to a read error. The chain couples TRBV10-3 to TRBJ2-5, with TRBD1 matching over 8 bases. The closer fit of TRBJ2-7 to the DNA end suggests the J call may be wrong. The CDR3 has 13 amino acids. Looked up from germline, CDR1 is ENHRY and CDR2 is SYGVKD. The CDR3 sequence is CVISKTGADEQYF. DNA for the CDR3: TGTGTCATCAGTAAGACAGGGGCCGACGAGCAGTACTTC.

This clonotype was counted a few times. This chain links TRBV12-3 or TRBV12-4 with TRBJ1-4, with D tentatively TRBD1 (5 bases). There are 15 residues in the CDR3. V lost 5 bases to trimming and J lost 2 bases, with 12 bases between them. As DNA, the CDR3 is TGTGCCAGCAGTGCCCAGGGTGTGACTAATGAAAAACTGTTTTTT. It yields the protein CASSAQGVTNEKLFF.

The gene calls are TRBV6-5 and TRBJ1-2; 7 bases line up with TRBD1. CDR1 and CDR2 (germline): MNHEY, SVGAGI. This CDR3 comprises 17 residues. After removal of 0 bases from V and 1 base from J, the junction contained 8 bases not matched to a gene. The CDR3 nucleotides are TGTGCCAGCAGTTACTCTTCCGGGACAGCTAATAACTATGGCTACACCTTC. It is translated as CASSYSSGTANNYGYTF.

Notes on this clonotype: One end of the junction does not line up with germline, which may come from a read error. The chain couples TRBV3-1 to TRBJ1-1; D is unclear. This CDR3 has 14 residues. In germline, CDR1 is LGHDT, CDR2 YNNKEL (reference sequence). CDR3 sequence: CAISRESRHTEAFF. CDR3 in DNA: TGTGCCATCAGCCGAGAAAGTAGGCACACTGAAGCTTTCTTT.

This clonotype was observed a few times. The gene calls are TRBV5-1 and TRBJ1-1; no clear D gene. In germline, CDR1 is SGHRS, CDR2 YFSETQ. V was clipped by 0 bases and J by 5 bases, with 11 bases between them. This CDR3 spans 14 amino acids. The CDR3 reads CASSLAIGETEAFF. CDR3 nucleotides: TGCGCCAGCAGCTTGGCCATCGGGGAAACTGAAGCTTTCTTT.

This sequence joins TRBV7-2 and TRBJ2-3, with D perhaps TRBD1 (6 bases). This CDR3 contains 14 residues. V was trimmed by 6 bases and J by 2 bases, leaving 12 bases between them. Germline V lookup: CDR1 SGHTA, CDR2 FQGNSA. CDR3: CASRSDSTTDTQYF. The CDR3 DNA is TGTGCCAGCAGGTCGGACAGTACCACAGATACGCAGTATTTT. Full variable domain (remainder filled in from reference TRBV7-2 and TRBJ2-3): GAGVSQSPSNKVTEKGKDVELRCDPISGHTALYWYRQSLGQGLEFLIYFQGNSAPDKSGLPSDRFSAERTGGSVSTLTIQRTQQEDSAVYLCASRSDSTTDTQYFGPGTRLTVL.

This chain connects TRBV5-1 to TRBJ2-7; 8 bases fit TRBD1. CDR1 is SGHRS and CDR2 is YFSETQ in the germline V gene. V lost 4 bases and J lost 1; bases outside the gene matches: 7. The CDR3 extends over 15 amino acids. The CDR3 bases are TGCGCCAGCAGCCGGACAGGGATAGGTTCCTACGAGCAGTACTTC. Translation: CASSRTGIGSYEQYF.

This clonotype was counted once. This may come from a read error, since a much larger clone is one base off. The V gene is TRBV20-1, the J gene TRBJ2-1, with 10 bases identical to TRBD2. This CDR3 is built from 15 residues. The V gene's germline CDR1 is DFQATT and CDR2 SNEGSKA (reference sequence). J was trimmed by 7 bases and V by 5 bases; bases with no gene match: 11. CDR3 region: CSAVLLAGKGNEQFF. The CDR3 DNA follows: TGCAGTGCTGTTCTACTAGCGGGAAAGGGGAATGAGCAGTTCTTC.

As to this clonotype: A clone one base away is much larger, so this may be a read error. The genes are TRBV18 and TRBJ1-5; 8 bases map to TRBD1. The germline V gene has CDR1 KGHSH and CDR2 LQKENI. CDR3 size: 14 residues. CDR3 nucleotide sequence: TGTGCCAGCCCACCACAGGGGGGCAATCAGCCCCAGCATTTT. Its translation is CASPPQGGNQPQHF.

The V gene is TRBV28, the J gene TRBJ1-1; D is unresolved. There are 14 residues in the CDR3. V shed 7 bases and J shed 1 base, with 13 bases lying between them. The germline V gene has CDR1 MDHEN and CDR2 SYDVKM. The CDR3 protein is CASTWEGRNTEAFF. The CDR3 DNA reads TGTGCCAGCACGTGGGAGGGCAGGAACACTGAAGCTTTCTTT.

The chain joins TRBV3-1 to TRBJ2-7; 11 nucleotides agree with TRBD2. The CDR3 has 14 amino acids. Germline trimming cut 4 bases from V and 6 bases from J; bases unmatched to any gene: 5. Germline CDR1 and CDR2: LGHDT and YNNKEL (reference sequence). The CDR3 coding sequence is TGTGCCAGCAGCCTTAGCGGGAGGGCCGTCGAGCAGTACTTC. Translating gives CASSLSGRAVEQYF.

With respect to this clonotype: Just one base apart from a much larger clone, this may be a read error. The chain links TRBV5-1 to TRBJ2-7; 10 bases fit TRBD2. CDR1 and CDR2 from the germline V gene are SGHRS and YFSETQ. The ends lost 3 bases at V and 7 bases at J; junction bases unmatched: 10. This CDR3 is 15 amino acids long. The CDR3 is CASSYQAGGDGEQYF. CDR3 in DNA: TGCGCCAGCAGCTATCAAGCGGGGGGGGACGGTGAGCAGTACTTC.

Notes on this clonotype: It may be a read error: a sequence one base away is much more abundant. The chain links TRBV5-1 to TRBJ2-5; no reliable D call. The germline CDR1 and CDR2 sequences are SGHRS and YFSETQ. V was cut by 0 bases and J by 11 bases, with 17 bases left in between. The CDR3 sequence is 14 residues long. The CDR3, as DNA: TGCGCCAGCAGCTTGGGGCAGAAACTGAATGAGCAGTACTTC. Amino acid sequence: CASSLGQKLNEQYF.

This sequence joins TRBV12-3 or TRBV12-4 and TRBJ2-3; 8 bases align to TRBD2. The CDR3 spans 14 residues. J gave up 11 bases and V 3 bases, and 10 bases lay outside the gene matches. Here the CDR3 reads CASSFGGAGDVQYF. The CDR3 nucleotides read TGTGCCAGCAGTTTCGGGGGGGCCGGAGATGTGCAGTATTTT.

This rearrangement joins TRBV12-3 or TRBV12-4 to TRBJ2-2; TRBD1 matches 7 bases. After removal of 5 bases from V and 6 bases from J, the junction contained 3 bases not matched to a gene. The CDR3 length is 13 residues. CDR3: CASSATGAGELFF. The CDR3 DNA follows: TGTGCCAGCAGTGCCACAGGGGCCGGGGAGCTGTTTTTT.

The chain recombines TRBV5-1 with TRBJ1-2, with D possibly matching TRBD1 (6 bases). The germline CDR1 and CDR2 sequences are SGHRS and YFSETQ. V lost 4 bases to trimming and J lost 5 bases, with 9 bases between them. The CDR3 consists of 12 residues. CDR3 region: CASSMDSYGYTF. The DNA of the CDR3 is TGCGCCAGCAGCATGGACAGTTATGGCTACACCTTC.

With respect to this clonotype: A read error may explain this, as a much larger clone is one base away. V usage is TRBV6-4 and J usage is TRBJ2-1; the D is unclear. The assigned J gene may be wrong: the sequence end matches TRBJ2-7 better. The CDR3 consists of 14 residues. In germline, CDR1 is MRHNA, CDR2 SNTAGT. The CDR3 bases are TGTGCCAGCAGTGACACAGAGGCCTACAATGAGCAGTACTTC. Its translation: CASSDTEAYNEQYF.

The chain has TRBV10-2 and TRBJ1-2; tentative D call: TRBD1 (6 bases). Looked up from germline, CDR1 is WSHSY and CDR2 is SAAADI. V was pared by 6 bases and J by 4 bases, with 15 bases between. This CDR3 contains 14 residues. As DNA, the CDR3 is TGCGCCAGCAGAGTGGCGGGGGGCCGCTATGGCTACACCTTC. Amino acids: CASRVAGGRYGYTF.

This clonotype showed up many times. This chain links TRBV15 with TRBJ1-2; D unresolved. Germline lookup yields CDR1 LNHNV and CDR2 YYDKDF (reference sequence). Trimming removed 8 bases at V and 3 bases at J, with 19 bases between. The CDR3 runs 15 residues. This CDR3 is CATHDGGVTYYGYTF. CDR3 DNA: TGTGCCACCCATGATGGCGGGGTGACTTACTATGGCTACACCTTC.